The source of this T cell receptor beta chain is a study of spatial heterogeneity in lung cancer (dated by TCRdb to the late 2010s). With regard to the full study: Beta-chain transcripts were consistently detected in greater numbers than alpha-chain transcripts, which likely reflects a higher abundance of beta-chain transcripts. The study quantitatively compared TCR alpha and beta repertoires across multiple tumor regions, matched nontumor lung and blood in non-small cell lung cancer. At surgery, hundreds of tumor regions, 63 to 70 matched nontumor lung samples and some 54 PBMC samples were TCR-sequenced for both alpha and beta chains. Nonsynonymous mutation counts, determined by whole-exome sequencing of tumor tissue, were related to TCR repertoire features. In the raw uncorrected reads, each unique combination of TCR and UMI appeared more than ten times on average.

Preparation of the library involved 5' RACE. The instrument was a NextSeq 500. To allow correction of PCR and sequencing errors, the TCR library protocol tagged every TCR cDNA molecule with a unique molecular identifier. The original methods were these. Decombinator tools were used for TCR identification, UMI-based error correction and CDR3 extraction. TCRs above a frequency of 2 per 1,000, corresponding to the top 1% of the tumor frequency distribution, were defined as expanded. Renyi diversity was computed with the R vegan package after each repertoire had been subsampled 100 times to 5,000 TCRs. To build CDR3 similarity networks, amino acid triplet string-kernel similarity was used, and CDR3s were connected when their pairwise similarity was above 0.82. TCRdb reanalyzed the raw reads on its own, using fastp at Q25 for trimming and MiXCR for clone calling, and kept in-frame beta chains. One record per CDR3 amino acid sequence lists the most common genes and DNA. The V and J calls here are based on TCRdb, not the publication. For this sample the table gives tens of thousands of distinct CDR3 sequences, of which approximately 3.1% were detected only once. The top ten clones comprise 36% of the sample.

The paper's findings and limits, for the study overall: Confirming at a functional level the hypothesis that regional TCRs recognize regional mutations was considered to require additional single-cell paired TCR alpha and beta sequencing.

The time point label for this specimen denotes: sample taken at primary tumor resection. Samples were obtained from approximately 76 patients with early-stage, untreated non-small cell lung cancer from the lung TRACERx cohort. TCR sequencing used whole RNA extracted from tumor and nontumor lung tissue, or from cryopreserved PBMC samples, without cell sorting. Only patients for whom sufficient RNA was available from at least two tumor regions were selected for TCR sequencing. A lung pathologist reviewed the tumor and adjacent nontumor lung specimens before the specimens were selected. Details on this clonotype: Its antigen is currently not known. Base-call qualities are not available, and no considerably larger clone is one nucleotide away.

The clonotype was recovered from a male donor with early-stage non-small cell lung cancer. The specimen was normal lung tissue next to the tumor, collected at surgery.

The nucleotide sequence reads TGTGCCAGCAGTTACTTCGGACCGCTAAATGAGCAGTTCTTC. This codes for CASSYFGPLNEQFF. The chain couples TRBV6-5 to TRBJ2-1, with the D gene uncertain. Sequences MNHEY (CDR1) and SVGAGI (CDR2) are obtained from the germline V gene. From the cysteine through the phenylalanine, the CDR3 covers 14 amino acids. Of the read, only the CDR3 DNA is kept; its 42 bases are in frame from base 1. A distance of 11 bases separates the germline ends of V and J, which lose 1 base and 7 bases respectively.